A single sample is the source of the 3 T cell receptor beta chains below, sequenced in a study of T cell repertoires in cytomegalovirus infection. MiXCR, applied by TCRdb to the reads, yields one record per CDR3 protein. This sample has roughly 300,000 distinct CDR3 sequences, with over 7.5% found just once. Material: PBMCs. The receptors were gathered from a human donor in good health (CMV status not recorded). Some clones in this sample may be carry-over from other donors' samples.

V usage is TRBV19 and J usage is TRBJ2-7; 7 bases match TRBD2. Germline assignment: CDR1 LNHDA and CDR2 SQIVND (reference sequence). Losses at the gene ends were 6 bases for V and 5 bases for J; bases not matched to a gene: 10. The CDR3 extends over 14 amino acids. The CDR3 region is CASSIEAGSHEQYF. For the CDR3, the DNA is TGTGCCAGTAGCATCGAAGCGGGAAGCCACGAGCAGTACTTC.

The V call is TRBV19, the J call TRBJ2-2; 7 bases line up with TRBD1. The CDR3 totals 15 residues. Germline trimming cut 4 bases from V and 1 base from J; bases unmatched to any gene: 3. CDR1 and CDR2 (germline): LNHDA, SQIVND (reference sequence). The CDR3 sequence is CASSTPGGNTGELFF. The DNA of the CDR3 is TGTGCCAGTAGTACGCCAGGGGGGAACACCGGGGAGCTGTTTTTT. The variable domain in full, with the rest retrieved from reference TRBV19 and TRBJ2-2, is DGGITQSPKYLFRKEGQNVTLSCEQNLNHDAMYWYRQDPGQGLRLIYYSQIVNDFQKGDIAEGYSVSREKKESFPLTVTSAQKNPTAFYLCASSTPGGNTGELFFGEGSRLTVL.

The chain uses TRBV6-6 and TRBJ2-5; a possible D gene is TRBD2 (5 bases). The CDR3 runs 14 residues. V was pared by 5 bases and J by 5 bases, with 15 bases between. Germline assignment: CDR1 MNHNY and CDR2 SVGAGI (reference sequence). This CDR3 is CASSATERGETQYF. As DNA, the CDR3 is TGTGCCAGCAGTGCTACAGAGAGAGGGGAGACCCAGTACTTC.